This record concerns one T cell receptor beta chain sequence. The repertoire was sequenced with immunoSEQ multiplex PCR; TCRdb's copy has only in-frame clones and lacks some. The repertoire consists of roughly 48,000 clones, with about 93% occurring once and the leading ten covering around 0.5%. The germline gives CDR1 SGHTA, CDR2 FQGNSA. The trim removed 1 base at V and 6 bases at J, leaving 2 bases unmatched. The length of the CDR3 is 13 residues. The data belong to a study of T cell changes during pregnancy in multiple sclerosis. This sample comprised CD4+ T cells from peripheral blood mononuclear cells, obtained in the first trimester of pregnancy. The clonotype originates from a female donor with multiple sclerosis, enrolled in a pregnancy study. The V gene is TRBV7-2, the J gene TRBJ1-2; TRBD1 matches at 7 bases. CDR3 sequence reads: CASSLDRGHGYTF. The CDR3 DNA sequence: TGTGCCAGCAGCTTAGACAGGGGCCATGGCTACACCTTC.